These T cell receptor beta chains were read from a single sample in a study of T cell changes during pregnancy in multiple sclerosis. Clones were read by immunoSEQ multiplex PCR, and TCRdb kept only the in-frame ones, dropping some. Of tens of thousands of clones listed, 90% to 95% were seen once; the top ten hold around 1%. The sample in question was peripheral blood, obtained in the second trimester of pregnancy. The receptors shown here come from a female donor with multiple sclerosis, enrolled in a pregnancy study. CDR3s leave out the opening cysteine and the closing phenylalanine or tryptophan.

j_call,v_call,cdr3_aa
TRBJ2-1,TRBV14,ASSQPLAGLYNEQF
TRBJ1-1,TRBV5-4,ASSQGAHAEAF
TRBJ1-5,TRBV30,AWAGDIDQPQH
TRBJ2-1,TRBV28,ASSLKRTSGISGEQF
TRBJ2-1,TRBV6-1,ASSEFFGGLNEQF
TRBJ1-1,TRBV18,ASSPGRGKAEAF
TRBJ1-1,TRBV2,ASIRGTGNPEAF
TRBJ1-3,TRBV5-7,ASSSDRGKWNTIY
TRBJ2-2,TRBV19,ASMSGRAGTGELF
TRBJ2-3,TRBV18,ASSPGLAGGTDTQY
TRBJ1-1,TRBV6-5,ASSYSTDKNTEAF
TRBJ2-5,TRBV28,ASSLLTTGGRETQY
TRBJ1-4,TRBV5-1,ASSLARVTTNEKLF
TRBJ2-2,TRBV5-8,ASSLGDSPGELF
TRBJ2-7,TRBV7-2,ASSLAASGNYEQY
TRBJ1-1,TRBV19,ASSIDLHRIEAF
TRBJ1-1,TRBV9,ASSAYRENTEAF
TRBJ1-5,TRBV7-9,ASSPTSSNQPQH
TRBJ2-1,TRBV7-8,ASSFHEREGRYEQF
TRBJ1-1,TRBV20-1,STQNAAEAF
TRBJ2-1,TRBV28,ASSDKSLPYNEQF
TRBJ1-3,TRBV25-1,ASSVPGLSGNTIY
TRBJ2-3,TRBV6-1,ASIRTGQWTDTQY
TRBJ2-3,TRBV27,ASSSPGTVSTDTQY
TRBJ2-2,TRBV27,ASSGRGSGELF
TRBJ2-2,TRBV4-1,ASSQVASGGGRNTGELF
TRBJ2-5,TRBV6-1,ASSEKRLAGGNQETQY
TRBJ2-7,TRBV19,ASSFLQGSGDEQY
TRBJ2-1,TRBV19,ASSMLIRGQLFQQF
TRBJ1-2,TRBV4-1,ASRYTGDYGYT
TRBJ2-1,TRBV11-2,ASSSEVVIGSYNEQF
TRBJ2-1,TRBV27,ASSPTRLAGNNEQF
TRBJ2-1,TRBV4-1,ASSQGLSTGNEQF
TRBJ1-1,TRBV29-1,SVEKGQGRTEAF
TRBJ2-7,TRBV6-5,ASSRSGRLEGEQY
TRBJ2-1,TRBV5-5,ASSRGQGFGHEQF
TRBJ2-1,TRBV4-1,ASSQVDLISYNEQF
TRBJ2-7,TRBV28,ASSLAASGYPYEQY
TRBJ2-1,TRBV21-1,ASSYRGQVYNEQF
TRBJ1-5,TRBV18,ASSPRGDSNQPQH
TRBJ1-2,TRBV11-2,ASSSWGLDGYT
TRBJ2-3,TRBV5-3,ARSRGQGARDTQY
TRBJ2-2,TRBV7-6,ASSLRQGGIPETGELF
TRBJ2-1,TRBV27,ASSLGSRGYNEQF
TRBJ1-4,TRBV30,AWRYRGREEKLF
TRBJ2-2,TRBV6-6,ASSLRGSTGELF
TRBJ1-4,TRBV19,ASSIWGHRARPGKLF
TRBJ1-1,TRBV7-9,ASSPGQANTEAF
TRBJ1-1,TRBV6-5,ASSYFGGTEAF
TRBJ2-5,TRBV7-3,ASSPLAGGVETQY
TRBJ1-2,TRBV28,ASSSPPGYDYGYT
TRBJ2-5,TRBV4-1,ASSQGAQETQY
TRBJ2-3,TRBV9,ASSVDQWQNTQY
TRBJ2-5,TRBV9,ASSVGGVAAQETQY
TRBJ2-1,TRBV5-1,ASSLVGTGENEQF